This T cell receptor beta chain was identified during a study of circulating and synovial CD4+ cells in juvenile arthritis. Study results and limitations: Circulating pathogenic-like lymphocytes shared a substantially higher fraction of CDR3 sequences with synovium than bulk blood.

V lost 4 bases, J lost 1 base, and 10 bases lay in between. CDR3 length equals 14 residues. The germline CDR1 and CDR2 sequences are SGHTA and FQGTGA. TCRdb's table, derived via immunoSEQ multiplex PCR, lists solely in-frame clones and lacks some. The repertoire holds some 30,000 clones, with approximately 92% as singletons. Donors were patients with active juvenile idiopathic arthritis. A note on this clone: The antigen remains unidentified.

The sample taken for sequencing was CD4+ T cells from blood. The TCR originated in a human donor with juvenile idiopathic arthritis. The chain couples TRBV7-3 to TRBJ1-1; D perhaps matches TRBD1 (6 bases). In DNA form, the CDR3 reads TGTGCCAGCAGCTCTCGGACAGCGAACACTGAAGCTTTCTTT. It yields the protein CASSSRTANTEAFF.